The 29 T cell receptor beta chains listed next were all sequenced from one sample in a study of vaccination effects on CD4 cells after COVID-19. ViraFEST expansion of antigen-specific CD4+ T cells with viral peptide pools preceded sequencing. Subsequent to roughly 10 days of culture, CD4+ T cells were isolated. This individual tested PCR-positive for SARS-CoV-2 infection between March and December 2020. Their antigen targets remain unknown. Sequenced by immunoSEQ multiplex PCR; TCRdb stores in-frame clones only, minus some. Of 20,000 to 30,000 clones in the sample, 69% are singletons; the top ten hold roughly 18%. Sample: CD4+ T cells from PBMCs cultured with SARS-CoV-2 spike peptides, taken before COVID-19 vaccination. These receptors originate from a human donor who had a prior SARS-CoV-2 infection.

The gene calls are TRBV5-4 and TRBJ2-3; perhaps TRBD2 as D (6 bases). The CDR3 contains 14 residues. The V gene's germline CDR1 is SGHNT and CDR2 YYREEE (reference sequence). Trimming left V 6 bases short and J 0 bases short, with 11 bases between. This CDR3 reads CASMGGLSTDTQYF. The DNA of the CDR3 is TGTGCCAGCATGGGGGGATTAAGCACAGATACGCAGTATTTT.

The chain combines TRBV5-1 with TRBJ2-1, with D possibly TRBD1 on 5 matching bases. Germline lookup yields CDR1 SGHRS and CDR2 YFSETQ. Trimming stripped 1 base from V and 4 bases from J, with 12 bases between. The CDR3 runs 15 residues. CDR3 sequence reads: CASSLSTQAYNEQFF. CDR3 coding DNA: TGCGCCAGCAGCTTGAGTACACAGGCATACAATGAGCAGTTCTTC.

This chain joins TRBV7-2 and TRBJ2-1, with 7 bases fitting TRBD2. V was clipped by 5 bases and J by 9 bases; unmatched bases: 10. Germline loops: CDR1 SGHTA, CDR2 FQGNSA. This CDR3 has 14 residues. The CDR3 DNA sequence: TGTGCCAGCAGCCGCCAACGGAGGGAGGGTGAGCAGTTCTTC. Its translation is CASSRQRREGEQFF.

There are a few counts of this clone. The CDR3 region is CASNQGNDYGYTF. DNA of the CDR3: TGCGCCAGCAATCAGGGCAACGACTATGGCTACACCTTC. The chain combines TRBV5-1 with TRBJ1-2; possibly TRBD1 for D (5 bases). Germline V gene sequence: CDR1 SGHRS, CDR2 YFSETQ. This CDR3 has 13 amino acids. Trimming removed 6 bases from V and 3 bases from J, with 12 bases in between.

The CDR3 coding sequence is TGTGCCAGCAGTTTTTGGGGGGAGGACGGTCAGCCCCAGCATTTT. Its protein is CASSFWGEDGQPQHF. The J gene is TRBJ1-5, the V gene TRBV5-4; D is possibly TRBD1 (5 bases). The CDR3 extends over 15 amino acids. Trimming stripped 5 bases from V and 6 bases from J, with 18 bases between. Per the germline V gene, CDR1 is SGHNT and CDR2 is YYREEE (reference sequence).

The CDR3 bases are TGCGCCAGCAGCTTGTGGTTGGGCGGAGTCTCCAACTATGGCTACACCTTC. Protein product: CASSLWLGGVSNYGYTF. The genes are TRBV5-1 and TRBJ1-2, with D unresolved. Deletions cut 1 base from V and 2 bases from J, with 18 bases between. The CDR3 length is 17 residues. The germline V gene has CDR1 SGHRS and CDR2 YFSETQ.

The V gene is TRBV19, the J gene TRBJ2-1; 9 bases agree with TRBD1. With 5 bases clipped from V and 0 bases from J, the junction kept 2 bases outside the gene matches. Germline-derived CDR1 and CDR2 are LNHDA and SQIVND (reference sequence). CDR3 length: 15 residues. The CDR3 sequence: CASSADRGSYNEQFF. For the CDR3, the DNA is TGTGCCAGTAGTGCGGACAGGGGCTCCTACAATGAGCAGTTCTTC. The full variable domain, rest sourced from reference TRBV19 and TRBJ2-1, is DGGITQSPKYLFRKEGQNVTLSCEQNLNHDAMYWYRQDPGQGLRLIYYSQIVNDFQKGDIAEGYSVSREKKESFPLTVTSAQKNPTAFYLCASSADRGSYNEQFFGPGTRLTVL.

The gene calls are TRBV9 and TRBJ1-2; no clear D. V shed 4 bases and J shed 4 bases, with 8 bases lying between them. Germline loops: CDR1 SGDLS, CDR2 YYNGEE. The CDR3 has 12 amino acids. CDR3 in DNA: TGTGCCAGCAGCCGAGTCGGCTATGGCTACACCTTC. Its protein is CASSRVGYGYTF.

V usage is TRBV11-2 and J usage is TRBJ1-2, with TRBD1 as a possible D gene (6 bases). The germline gives CDR1 SGHAT, CDR2 FQNNGV. The CDR3 totals 15 residues. V lost 7 bases, J lost 8 bases, and 23 bases lay in between. CDR3 amino acids: CASNLGAGGLTGYTF. The CDR3 region has the DNA TGTGCCAGCAACCTGGGGGCCGGGGGTTTAACGGGCTACACCTTC.

The rearrangement uses TRBV6-2 or TRBV6-3 and TRBJ2-5; possibly TRBD1 for D (5 bases). In germline, CDR1 is MNHEY, CDR2 SVGEGT. There are 15 residues in the CDR3. Trimming pared 4 bases from V and 0 bases from J, leaving 12 bases between. The CDR3 loop is CASSSDSNYQETQYF. The CDR3 DNA follows: TGTGCCAGCAGTTCTGACAGCAACTACCAAGAGACCCAGTACTTC.

The rearrangement joins TRBV9 to TRBJ2-1, with D possibly TRBD2 on 6 matching bases. The germline V gene has CDR1 SGDLS and CDR2 YYNGEE. V was clipped by 0 bases and J by 4 bases, with 11 bases between them. The CDR3 contains 15 residues. CDR3 protein: CASSVDGRGYNEQFF. The CDR3 bases are TGTGCCAGCAGCGTAGACGGGAGAGGTTACAATGAGCAGTTCTTC.

The chain is built from TRBV11-3 and TRBJ2-1, with 7 bases lining up with TRBD2. In germline, CDR1 is SGHNT, CDR2 YENEEA. The CDR3 contains 16 residues. J was trimmed by 3 bases and V by 1 base; bases with no gene match: 6. CDR3 loop: CASSLAGGPLYNEQFF. In nucleotides, the CDR3 is TGTGCCAGCAGCTTAGCGGGGGGACCGCTCTACAATGAGCAGTTCTTC.

V gene TRBV6-5 combines with J gene TRBJ1-3; D unresolved. V lost 1 base and J 4 bases, leaving 5 bases between the germline ends. CDR3 length equals 13 residues. Germline assignment: CDR1 MNHEY and CDR2 SVGAGI. The CDR3 region has the DNA TGTGCCAGCAGTTACTATCCGGGAAACACCATATATTTT. It is translated as CASSYYPGNTIYF.

J is TRBJ2-5 and V is TRBV2; no clear D gene. CDR1 SNHLY and CDR2 FYNNEI come from the germline V gene. This CDR3 is 12 amino acids long. Trimming shortened V by 1 base and J by 4 bases, and 4 bases separated the two germline ends. CDR3 coding DNA: TGTGCCAGCAGTGAAGAGGTAGAGACCCAGTACTTC. Translated, it gives CASSEEVETQYF.

The chain links TRBV11-3 to TRBJ1-6; D is undetermined. CDR3 length equals 12 residues. V gave up 1 base and J gave up 6 bases, with 1 base separating them. In germline, CDR1 is SGHNT, CDR2 YENEEA. CDR3 sequence: CASSLVNSPLHF. In nucleotides, the CDR3 is TGTGCCAGCAGCTTAGTTAATTCACCCCTCCACTTT.

The V call is TRBV6-5, the J call TRBJ1-5; 9 bases are a match to TRBD1. V gave up 6 bases and J gave up 6 bases; unmatched junction bases: 6. Germline V gives CDR1 MNHEY, CDR2 SVGAGI. There are 14 residues in the CDR3. Written as DNA, the CDR3 is TGTGCCAGCAGCCTAACAGGGGGCGGTCAGCCCCAGCATTTT. Translating it yields CASSLTGGGQPQHF.

V is TRBV5-4 and J is TRBJ2-7, with D tentatively TRBD1 (5 bases). V dropped 4 bases and J dropped 0 bases, with 11 bases sitting between them. The CDR3 runs to 14 residues. Germline V gene sequence: CDR1 SGHNT, CDR2 YYREEE (reference sequence). The CDR3 here is CASSPTAFSYEQYF. CDR3 in DNA: TGTGCCAGCAGCCCGACAGCATTCTCCTACGAGCAGTACTTC.

The gene calls are TRBV6-2 or TRBV6-3 and TRBJ1-1, with D possibly TRBD1 on 5 matching bases. V shed 0 bases and J shed 0 bases, with 11 bases lying between them. This CDR3 region has 16 residues. Germline-derived CDR1 and CDR2 are MNHEY and SVGEGT. CDR3 in amino acids: CASSYSSGQMNTEAFF. CDR3 DNA sequence: TGTGCCAGCAGTTACTCGTCAGGACAAATGAACACTGAAGCTTTCTTT.

The chain has TRBV28 and TRBJ1-1; D remains unclear. The CDR3 extends over 11 amino acids. Deletions cut 8 bases from V and 3 bases from J, with 7 bases between. Germline values: CDR1 MDHEN, CDR2 SYDVKM. This CDR3 reads CASVSYTEAFF. The CDR3 DNA reads as TGTGCCAGCGTTAGCTACACTGAAGCTTTCTTT.

The chain couples TRBV15 to TRBJ2-7; 7 nucleotides align to TRBD1. This CDR3 has 15 amino acids. The J segment lost 0 bases and the V segment lost 5 bases, leaving 7 bases of the junction unmatched. The germline gives CDR1 LNHNV, CDR2 YYDKDF (reference sequence). The CDR3 coding sequence is TGTGCCACCAGCCGCGGACAGGTCCTCTCCTACGAGCAGTACTTC. Translation: CATSRGQVLSYEQYF.

The J gene is TRBJ1-4, the V gene TRBV5-6; D perhaps matches TRBD1 (5 bases). The CDR3 loop spans 13 amino acids. V was pared by 6 bases and J by 10 bases, with 16 bases between. Per germline, CDR1 SGHDT and CDR2 YYEEEE. CDR3 region: CASKPRLGGKLFF. In nucleotides, the CDR3 is TGTGCCAGCAAACCCCGTTTGGGGGGAAAACTGTTTTTT.

This clone was observed a handful of times. The chain carries TRBV18 and TRBJ1-4, with 7 bases that match TRBD1. V lost 6 bases and J lost 6; bases outside the gene matches: 4. Germline loops: CDR1 KGHSH, CDR2 LQKENI. The CDR3 runs 13 residues. The CDR3 DNA reads as TGTGCCAGCTCTTCCGGGACAGATGAAAAACTGTTTTTT. This gives the protein CASSSGTDEKLFF.

This clone was seen a handful of times. The chain combines TRBV4-1 with TRBJ1-6; D uncertain. V lost 3 bases to trimming and J lost 12 bases, with 15 bases between them. The CDR3 has 14 residues. Per germline, CDR1 MGHRA and CDR2 YSYEKL. CDR3 loop: CASSHPAGLKPLHF. DNA for the CDR3: TGCGCCAGCAGCCATCCCGCGGGGTTGAAACCCCTCCACTTT.

V gene TRBV3-1 (or the pseudogene TRBV3-2) combines with J gene TRBJ2-3; 8 bases align to TRBD2. V gave up 2 bases and J gave up 0 bases; unmatched junction bases: 7. This CDR3 region has 17 residues. Per the germline V gene, CDR1 is LGHDT and CDR2 is YNNKEL (reference sequence). The CDR3 bases are TGTGCCAGCAGCCAATTTTGGCGGGGGGTTAGCACAGATACGCAGTATTTT. It yields the protein CASSQFWRGVSTDTQYF.

This clone was observed once. The J gene is TRBJ1-1, the V gene TRBV7-9; D unresolved. The CDR3 spans 13 residues. The V and J ends lost 5 bases and 1 base respectively, with 8 bases between them. Germline V gives CDR1 SEHNR, CDR2 FQNEAQ (reference sequence). The CDR3 DNA reads as TGTGCCAGCAGCCCACAAGGGAACACTGAAGCTTTCTTT. It is translated as CASSPQGNTEAFF.

J is TRBJ2-1 and V is TRBV7-2; 9 positions match TRBD2. The CDR3 has 15 residues. The V gene's germline CDR1 is SGHTA and CDR2 FQGNSA. With 2 bases clipped from V and 8 bases from J, the junction kept 7 bases outside the gene matches. This CDR3 is CASSLRIAGVYEQFF. The CDR3 coding sequence is TGTGCCAGCAGCTTAAGGATAGCGGGAGTTTATGAGCAGTTCTTC. The full variable domain, its missing parts supplied by reference TRBV7-2 and TRBJ2-1, is GAGVSQSPSNKVTEKGKDVELRCDPISGHTALYWYRQSLGQGLEFLIYFQGNSAPDKSGLPSDRFSAERTGGSVSTLTIQRTQQEDSAVYLCASSLRIAGVYEQFFGPGTRLTVL.

The rearrangement links TRBV5-8 to TRBJ2-7, with D unresolved. The CDR3 runs to 11 residues. Germline CDR1 and CDR2: SGHTS and YDEGEE. V lost 2 bases, J lost 3 bases, and 3 bases lay in between. CDR3 in amino acids: CASSFLYEQYF. CDR3 coding DNA: TGTGCCAGCAGCTTCCTCTACGAGCAGTACTTC.

This clone was counted a few times. V usage is TRBV5-1 and J usage is TRBJ2-5; D may match TRBD1 or TRBD2 (5 bases each). V was pared by 1 base and J by 5 bases, with 15 bases between. The CDR3 runs to 15 residues. Germline CDR1 is SGHRS and CDR2 is YFSETQ. The CDR3 region has the DNA TGCGCCAGCAGCTTGTCTCTAGGGGAGCGGGAGACCCAGTACTTC. Protein sequence: CASSLSLGERETQYF.

The chain has TRBV7-6 and TRBJ1-3, with D unclear. V was trimmed by 5 bases and J by 0 bases, leaving 14 bases between them. CDR1 is SGHVS and CDR2 is FNYEAQ in the germline V gene. The CDR3 extends over 16 amino acids. This CDR3 reads CASSHNIGGSGNTIYF. CDR3 nucleotide sequence: TGTGCCAGCAGCCACAACATAGGCGGCTCTGGAAACACCATATATTTT.